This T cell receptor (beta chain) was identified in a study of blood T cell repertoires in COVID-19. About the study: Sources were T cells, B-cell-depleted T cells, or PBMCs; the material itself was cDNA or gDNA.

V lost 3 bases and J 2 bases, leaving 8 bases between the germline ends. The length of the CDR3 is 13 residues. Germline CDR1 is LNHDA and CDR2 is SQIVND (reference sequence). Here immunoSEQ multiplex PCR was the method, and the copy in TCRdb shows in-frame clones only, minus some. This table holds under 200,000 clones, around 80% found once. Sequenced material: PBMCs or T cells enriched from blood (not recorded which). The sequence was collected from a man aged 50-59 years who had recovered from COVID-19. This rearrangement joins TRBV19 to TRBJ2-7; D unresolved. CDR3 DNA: TGTGCCAGTAGTATTGCGGCACCCTACGAGCAGTACTTC. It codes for CASSIAAPYEQYF.